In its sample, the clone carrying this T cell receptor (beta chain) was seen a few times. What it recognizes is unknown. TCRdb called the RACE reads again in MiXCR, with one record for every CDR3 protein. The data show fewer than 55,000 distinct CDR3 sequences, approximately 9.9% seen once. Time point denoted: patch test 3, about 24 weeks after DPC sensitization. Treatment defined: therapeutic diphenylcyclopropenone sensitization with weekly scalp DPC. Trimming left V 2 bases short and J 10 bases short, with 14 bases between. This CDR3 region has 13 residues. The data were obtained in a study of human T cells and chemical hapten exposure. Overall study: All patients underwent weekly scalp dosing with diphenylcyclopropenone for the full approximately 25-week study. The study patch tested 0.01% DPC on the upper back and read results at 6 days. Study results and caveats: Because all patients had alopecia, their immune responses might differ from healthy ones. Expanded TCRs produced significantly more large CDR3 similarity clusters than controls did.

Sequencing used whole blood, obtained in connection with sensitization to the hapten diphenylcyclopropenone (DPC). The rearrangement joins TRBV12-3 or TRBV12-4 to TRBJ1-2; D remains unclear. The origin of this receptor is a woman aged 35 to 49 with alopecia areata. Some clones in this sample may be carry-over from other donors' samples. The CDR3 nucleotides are TGTGCCAGCAGTTTAACCGTCCCGAGGGACTACACCTTC. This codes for CASSLTVPRDYTF.